The 4 T cell receptor beta chains presented below share a single source sample, sequenced in a study of shared clonotypes between healthy human individuals. Some clones are missing from TCRdb's copy, which holds only in-frame ones; the method was immunoSEQ multiplex PCR. The sample has over a million clones, 70% to 80% seen once; the top ten hold 0.6% to 0.7%. The specimen sequenced was memory CD4+ T cells from PBMCs. Subset reported: CD45RA-negative fraction. Source of these receptors: a young man in good health. Some clones in this sample may be carry-over from other donors' samples.

This chain links TRBV5-1 with TRBJ2-1; TRBD1 is a possible D gene (6 bases). The V gene's germline CDR1 is SGHRS and CDR2 YFSETQ. This CDR3 spans 15 amino acids. V lost 2 bases, J lost 0 bases, and 9 bases lay in between. CDR3 region: CASSFQGSSYNEQFF. CDR3 nucleotides: TGCGCCAGCAGCTTCCAGGGGAGCTCCTACAATGAGCAGTTCTTC.

The rearrangement joins TRBV5-6 to TRBJ2-5; tentative D call: TRBD1 (6 bases). The CDR3 covers 15 residues. Looked up from germline, CDR1 is SGHDT and CDR2 is YYEEEE. Trimming took off 4 bases at V and 0 bases at J, with 13 bases between the two ends. The CDR3 DNA is TGTGCCAGCAGCCTTTACAGGGCGGACCAAGAGACCCAGTACTTC. It yields the protein CASSLYRADQETQYF.

In nucleotides, the CDR3 is TGTGCCAGTAGTACCCCGGGAGGGAACACCGGGGAGCTGTTTTTT. It yields the protein CASSTPGGNTGELFF. V is TRBV19 and J is TRBJ2-2, with 7 bases lining up with TRBD2. Germline loops: CDR1 LNHDA, CDR2 SQIVND (reference sequence). The CDR3 loop spans 15 amino acids. The J segment lost 1 base and the V segment lost 4 bases, leaving 3 bases of the junction unmatched.

J is TRBJ1-5 and V is TRBV30; weak D call: TRBD1 (5 bases). Germline CDR1 reads GTSNPN; CDR2 reads SVGIG (reference sequence). V was pared by 3 bases and J by 0 bases, with 12 bases between. The CDR3 contains 15 residues. The CDR3 is CAWSAGTSSNQPQHF. The CDR3, as DNA: TGTGCCTGGAGCGCCGGGACTAGTAGCAATCAGCCCCAGCATTTT.